Shown below are 8 T cell receptor beta chains from a single sample sequenced in a study of molecular identifiers for immune sequencing clone quantification. TCRdb re-derived calls from the PCR reads in MiXCR, one entry per CDR3 protein. Of 65,000 to 70,000 distinct CDR3 sequences listed, around 18% were seen once; the top ten hold roughly 1.5%. Sequenced material: naive CD8+ T cells from blood, with Jurkat cell RNA spiked in. The subset here: FACS-sorted CD8+CD4-CCR7+CD45RA+ naive T cells. These receptor sequences come from a human donor in good health. Some libraries in this study had Jurkat cell RNA spiked in.

To note about this clonotype: A much larger clone differs from this one at a single base, so this may be a read error. The V call is TRBV7-9, the J call TRBJ2-6; no firm D call. Germline values: CDR1 SEHNR, CDR2 FQNEAQ (reference sequence). Trimming shortened V by 2 bases and J by 1 base, and 12 bases separated the two germline ends. The CDR3 has 17 residues. CDR3 DNA sequence: TGTGCCAGCAGCTTATCCGGAGAGGCATCTGGGGCCAACGTCCTGACTTTC. This codes for CASSLSGEASGANVLTF.

This clonotype has a handful of counts. In DNA form, the CDR3 reads TGTGCCAGCAGCCCGTGGACAGGAGGATTCTCTCCTGGGTACGAGCAGTACTTC. Its protein is CASSPWTGGFSPGYEQYF. The chain combines TRBV7-9 with TRBJ2-7; 7 bases agree with TRBD1. CDR1 and CDR2 from the germline V gene are SEHNR and FQNEAQ (reference sequence). The V gene end was trimmed by 5 bases and the J gene end by 4 bases; junction bases not matched to a gene: 20. The CDR3 is 18 residues long.

Many counts were recorded for this clonotype. V is TRBV6-1 and J is TRBJ2-2, with no clear D. Germline V gene lookup returns CDR1 MNHNS and CDR2 SASEGT. V was trimmed by 5 bases and J by 0 bases, leaving 25 bases between them. The CDR3 is made up of 20 amino acids. The CDR3, as DNA: TGTGCCAGCAGTCTTCTTAAGAGCCAGCCCCGCATACCGAACACCGGGGAGCTGTTTTTT. This encodes CASSLLKSQPRIPNTGELFF.

This clonotype was picked up many times. The chain has TRBV2 and TRBJ2-7; the D is unclear. The V end lost 8 bases, the J end lost 0 bases, and 14 bases lay between the germline ends. The CDR3 contains 14 residues. Germline V CDR1 and CDR2: SNHLY, FYNNEI. The CDR3 sequence: CASFGQESSYEQYF. CDR3 DNA sequence: TGTGCCAGCTTCGGCCAGGAGTCCTCCTACGAGCAGTACTTC. Variable domain in full (rest from reference TRBV2 and TRBJ2-7): EPEVTQTPSHQVTQMGQEVILRCVPISNHLYFYWYRQILGQKVEFLVSFYNNEISEKSEIFDDQFSVERPDGSNFTLKIRSTKLEDSAMYFCASFGQESSYEQYFGPGTRLTVT.

This chain's CDR3 is CASSYSIIYEQYF. The CDR3 DNA reads TGTGCCAGCAGTTACTCGATTATCTACGAGCAGTACTTC. This rearrangement joins TRBV6-2 or TRBV6-3 to TRBJ2-7; D gene uncertain. The CDR3 is 13 amino acids. Trimming removed 0 bases at V and 3 bases at J, with 6 bases between. Germline CDR1 reads MNHEY; CDR2 reads SVGEGT.

In its sample, this clonotype was seen many times. This chain joins TRBV3-1 and TRBJ2-3; 8 nucleotides align to TRBD1. The V gene's germline CDR1 is LGHDT and CDR2 YNNKEL (reference sequence). This CDR3 region has 15 residues. After removal of 1 base from V and 3 bases from J, the junction contained 3 bases not matched to a gene. The chain's CDR3 is CASSQGQGATDTQYF. CDR3 sequence (DNA): TGTGCCAGCAGCCAAGGCCAGGGGGCGACAGATACGCAGTATTTT.

This clonotype has just one count. The chain links TRBV6-5 to TRBJ1-2, with D maybe TRBD1 (5 bases). The germline gives CDR1 MNHEY, CDR2 SVGAGI. The CDR3 covers 14 residues. V lost 2 bases and J lost 7, with 14 bases in between. The CDR3 region has the DNA TGTGCCAGCAGTTACGACGTTTTGCAGGGTGGCTACACCTTC. Translation: CASSYDVLQGGYTF.

This clonotype was counted many times. The chain has TRBV11-2 and TRBJ2-2; no clear D. Germline V lookup: CDR1 SGHAT, CDR2 FQNNGV. The CDR3 has 11 residues. V was shortened by 8 bases and J by 10 bases, with 11 bases between the two germline ends. CDR3 protein: CASVVGSELFF. CDR3 nucleotide sequence: TGTGCCAGCGTAGTCGGCTCGGAGCTGTTTTTT.